The 5 T cell receptor beta chains below all came from one sample that was sequenced in a study of cytomegalovirus exposure and HLA in healthy donors. Researchers ran the PCR with 60 Vbeta and 13 Jbeta primers. Data came from immunoSEQ multiplex PCR; TCRdb stores just in-frame clones and leaves some out. The sample includes some 120,000 clones, 60% to 80% of them seen just once. Sequencing used PBMCs. These receptors came from a woman aged 45-60 years in good health and CMV-seronegative.

This rearrangement joins TRBV6-5 to TRBJ2-7; a weak D match, TRBD1 (5 bases). CDR1 and CDR2 (germline): MNHEY, SVGAGI. Between the trimmed V and J ends, which lost 7 bases and 6 bases, there was a span of 16 bases. This CDR3 is built from 13 residues. CDR3 DNA sequence: TGTGCCAGCAAGCAGGGTATTAGGGGCGAGCAGTACTTC. Translated: CASKQGIRGEQYF.

The V call is TRBV9, the J call TRBJ2-7; possibly TRBD1 for D (5 bases). The CDR3 loop spans 14 amino acids. With 3 bases removed from V and 3 bases from J, the gap between germline ends came to 13 bases. The germline V gene encodes CDR1 SGDLS and CDR2 YYNGEE. This chain's CDR3 is CASSGHRQSYEQYF. In DNA, the CDR3 is TGTGCCAGCAGCGGACATAGACAGAGCTACGAGCAGTACTTC. Full variable domain (outside the CDR3, taken from reference TRBV9 and TRBJ2-7): DSGVTQTPKHLITATGQRVTLRCSPRSGDLSVYWYQQSLDQGLQFLIQYYNGEERAKGNILERFSAQQFPDLHSELNLSSLELGDSALYFCASSGHRQSYEQYFGPGTRLTVT.

V and J are TRBV5-1 and TRBJ2-1, with 7 bases fitting TRBD2. The germline CDR1 and CDR2 sequences are SGHRS and YFSETQ. Losses at the gene ends were 0 bases for V and 5 bases for J; bases not matched to a gene: 17. The length of the CDR3 is 19 residues. The CDR3 bases are TGCGCCAGCAGCTTGGGGGCTTCCGGGGGAGGGCTATTAAACAATGAGCAGTTCTTC. This encodes CASSLGASGGGLLNNEQFF.

The chain employs TRBV9 and TRBJ1-2; maybe TRBD1 (5 bases). This CDR3 contains 13 residues. Trimming removed 3 bases at V and 4 bases at J, with 10 bases between. The germline CDR1 and CDR2 sequences are SGDLS and YYNGEE. The CDR3 spells CASSATDSYGYTF. The CDR3 DNA follows: TGTGCCAGCAGCGCAACCGACAGCTATGGCTACACCTTC.

V usage is TRBV30 and J usage is TRBJ2-2; D may be TRBD1 (6 bases). Germline CDR1 GTSNPN, CDR2 SVGIG (reference sequence). The CDR3 is 14 residues long. As DNA, the CDR3 is TGTGGAGGGGGTACAGGGTTGAACACCGGGGAGCTGTTTTTT. This translates into CGGGTGLNTGELFF.